A selection of T cell receptor beta chains follows, all from one sample in a study of blood T cell repertoires in COVID-19. TCRdb's copy holds only in-frame clones and misses some; the assay was immunoSEQ multiplex PCR. The sample includes some 74,000 clones, around 90% of them seen just once. The specimen sequenced was peripheral blood. Receptors originate from a man in his fifties or sixties with acute or convalescent COVID-19. Both conserved end residues are part of each CDR3. D genes are given only for firm matches. Only part of the rows carry a size: once, few, many, or a class if the clone is expanded.

cdr3_aa: CASSLGSTMNTEAFF
cdr3_nt: TGTGCCAGCAGCTTGGGCAGTACCATGAACACTGAAGCTTTCTTT
v_call: TRBV5-5
d_call: NA
j_call: TRBJ1-1
clone_size: NA

cdr3_aa: CASSNTGDTEAFF
cdr3_nt: TGTGCCAGCTCAAATACAGGGGACACTGAAGCTTTCTTT
v_call: TRBV18
d_call: TRBD1
j_call: TRBJ1-1
clone_size: NA

cdr3_aa: CASSYLSGDFETQYF
cdr3_nt: TGTGCCAGCAGTTACCTTTCCGGGGACTTTGAGACCCAGTACTTC
v_call: TRBV6-5
d_call: NA
j_call: TRBJ2-5
clone_size: once

cdr3_aa: CASSLVLGGGGTDTQYF
cdr3_nt: TGCGCCAGCAGCTTGGTTTTAGGCGGGGGCGGCACAGATACGCAGTATTTT
v_call: TRBV5-1
d_call: NA
j_call: TRBJ2-3
clone_size: NA

cdr3_aa: CASSLGVGLLYGYTF
cdr3_nt: TGTGCCAGCAGCTTGGGGGTGGGCCTCCTATATGGCTACACCTTC
v_call: TRBV5-4
d_call: NA
j_call: TRBJ1-2
clone_size: NA

cdr3_aa: CASSDSEASYEQYF
cdr3_nt: TGTGCCAGCAGCGACTCGGAGGCCTCCTACGAGCAGTACTTC
v_call: TRBV11-2
d_call: NA
j_call: TRBJ2-7
clone_size: NA

cdr3_aa: CASSQEPDRALMNTEAFF
cdr3_nt: TGTGCCAGCAGCCAAGAGCCGGACAGGGCCCTGATGAACACTGAAGCTTTCTTT
v_call: TRBV4-2
d_call: TRBD1
j_call: TRBJ1-1
clone_size: NA

cdr3_aa: CASSLAGGTDTQYF
cdr3_nt: TGTGCCAGCAGTTTGGCAGGGGGCACAGATACGCAGTATTTT
v_call: TRBV28
d_call: NA
j_call: TRBJ2-3
clone_size: once

cdr3_aa: CASRVQGSYGYTF
cdr3_nt: TGTGCCAGCAGGGTACAGGGTTCCTATGGCTACACCTTC
v_call: TRBV28
d_call: NA
j_call: TRBJ1-2
clone_size: NA

cdr3_aa: CASSPRGGRYNSPLHF
cdr3_nt: TGTGCCAGCAGTCCCCGTGGGGGGAGATATAATTCACCCCTCCACTTT
v_call: TRBV6-6
d_call: NA
j_call: TRBJ1-6
clone_size: once

cdr3_aa: CASSLVGVTGLGTEAFF
cdr3_nt: TGTGCCAGCAGCCTGGTGGGGGTCACAGGGCTTGGCACTGAAGCTTTCTTT
v_call: TRBV5-6
d_call: NA
j_call: TRBJ1-1
clone_size: NA

cdr3_aa: CASSLYSSTDTQYF
cdr3_nt: TGTGCCAGCAGCTTGTACAGTAGCACAGATACGCAGTATTTT
v_call: TRBV5-5
d_call: NA
j_call: TRBJ2-3
clone_size: NA

cdr3_aa: CASSPASGGLGSPLHF
cdr3_nt: TGTGCCAGCAGTCCCGCTTCAGGGGGCCTAGGCTCACCCCTCCACTTT
v_call: TRBV27
d_call: TRBD1
j_call: TRBJ1-6
clone_size: NA

cdr3_aa: CASSYLQGAGETQYF
cdr3_nt: TGTGCCAGCAGTTATTTACAGGGGGCTGGTGAGACCCAGTACTTC
v_call: TRBV6-5
d_call: TRBD1
j_call: TRBJ2-5
clone_size: NA

cdr3_aa: CASSTDRVEAFF
cdr3_nt: TGTGCCAGCAGCACCGACAGGGTTGAAGCTTTCTTT
v_call: TRBV7-8
d_call: TRBD1
j_call: TRBJ1-1
clone_size: NA

cdr3_aa: CASRLAGGPAGELFF
cdr3_nt: TGTGCCAGCAGGCTAGCGGGGGGGCCCGCCGGGGAGCTGTTTTTT
v_call: TRBV7-2
d_call: TRBD2
j_call: TRBJ2-2
clone_size: NA

cdr3_aa: CATSYYEASDTDTQYF
cdr3_nt: TGTGCCACCAGCTATTACGAGGCTTCCGACACAGATACGCAGTATTTT
v_call: TRBV15
d_call: NA
j_call: TRBJ2-3
clone_size: NA

cdr3_aa: CASSPQGSDEKLFF
cdr3_nt: TGTGCCAGCAGTCCTCAGGGCTCCGATGAAAAACTGTTTTTT
v_call: TRBV27
d_call: NA
j_call: TRBJ1-4
clone_size: NA

cdr3_aa: CASSPRQGAGNTIYF
cdr3_nt: TGTGCCAGCAGCCCCAGACAGGGGGCTGGAAACACCATATATTTT
v_call: TRBV4-2
d_call: TRBD1
j_call: TRBJ1-3
clone_size: once

cdr3_aa: CASSYTADYGYTF
cdr3_nt: TGTGCCAGCAGCTATACAGCGGACTATGGCTACACCTTC
v_call: TRBV7-9
d_call: NA
j_call: TRBJ1-2
clone_size: NA

cdr3_aa: CASSLDPVGTGSRKLFF
cdr3_nt: TGCGCCAGCAGCTTGGATCCGGTGGGGACAGGGAGCCGAAAACTGTTTTTT
v_call: TRBV5-1
d_call: TRBD1
j_call: TRBJ1-4
clone_size: NA

cdr3_aa: CASSSTRQALLTNEKLFF
cdr3_nt: TGTGCCAGCAGCTCGACCAGACAGGCGCTATTAACTAATGAAAAACTGTTTTTT
v_call: TRBV5-8
d_call: NA
j_call: TRBJ1-4
clone_size: NA